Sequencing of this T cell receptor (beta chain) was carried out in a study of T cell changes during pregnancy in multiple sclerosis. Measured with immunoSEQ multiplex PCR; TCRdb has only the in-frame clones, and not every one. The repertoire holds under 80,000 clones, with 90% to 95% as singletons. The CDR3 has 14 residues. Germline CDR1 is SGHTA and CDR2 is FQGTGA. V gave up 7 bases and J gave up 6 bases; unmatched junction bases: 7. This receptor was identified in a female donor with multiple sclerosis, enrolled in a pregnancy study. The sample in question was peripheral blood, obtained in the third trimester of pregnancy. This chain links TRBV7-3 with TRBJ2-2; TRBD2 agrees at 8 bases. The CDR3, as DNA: TGTGCCAGCACCATTTTCGGGGGGGCCGGGGAGCTGTTTTTT. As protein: CASTIFGGAGELFF.